These T cell receptor beta chains were read from a single sample in a study of cytomegalovirus exposure and HLA in healthy donors. Clones were sequenced by immunoSEQ multiplex PCR, and TCRdb holds only the in-frame ones, with some missing. This table holds 150,000 to 200,000 clones, roughly four fifths found once. Material for sequencing was PBMCs. These receptors originate from a man aged 45-65 years in good health and CMV-seropositive. Both conserved end residues are part of each CDR3. Clone size is not always given. Where it is, it says once, few, many or a class for expanded clones.

TRBV28	13	.	CASSFGVSYEQYF
TRBV6-1	14	once	CASSERGLGNTIYF
TRBV7-3	14	.	CASSFFTGTGELFF
TRBV28	16	.	CASSSPGDRGADEQFF
TRBV4-3	13	once	CASSQESYNEQFF
TRBV27	14	.	CASSLSPYQETQYF
TRBV11-2	14	once	CASSLGFSIGEQFF
TRBV5-1	15	.	CASSSGELAYNEQFF
TRBV6-5	16	few	CASSYGRGLINEKLFF
TRBV28	15	.	CASSLTSGASREQYF
TRBV30	12	.	CAWSTGNQPQHF
TRBV4-3	18	.	CASSHKGGTSGGEDTQYF
TRBV27	14	.	CASKPGQEYNEQFF
TRBV7-6	14	.	CASSTHTVGNTIYF
TRBV5-5	18	.	CASSLYSSGSLRSETQYF
TRBV27	14	.	CASSLFRANTEAFF
TRBV27	14	.	CASSPGTGRETQYF